This T cell receptor beta chain appears in the sequencing data of a study of cytomegalovirus exposure and HLA in healthy donors. Study-level results: In a later analysis, TCR association rates varied by HLA locus: DRB1 most, HLA-C fewest. Sequencing likely generated an artifact that appeared as a cluster of highly shared sequence variants. In vitro experiments confirmed that three CMV-associated chains were specific for CMV antigens.

The CDR3 sequence is 15 residues long. Germline V gene data show CDR1 as SGHRS and CDR2 as YFSETQ. J gave up 4 bases and V 6 bases, and 7 bases lay outside the gene matches. This clone was detected a few times. Its antigen is still unknown. PCR amplification relied on 60 Vbeta primers (plus 13 Jbeta primers). Measured with immunoSEQ multiplex PCR; TCRdb has only the in-frame clones, and not every one. In the table there are roughly 150,000 clones, about 8.9% of which are singletons. This TCR was sampled from a man aged 50 to 60 in good health and CMV-seronegative. Sequencing was done on a sample of PBMCs. The rearrangement uses TRBV5-1 and TRBJ1-2, with 12 nucleotides matching TRBD1. CDR3 protein: CASTPGTGGFYGYTF. The CDR3 nucleotides are TGCGCCAGCACCCCCGGGACAGGGGGCTTCTATGGCTACACCTTC.